This TCR beta chain was recovered during a study of blood T cell repertoires in COVID-19. Background on the study: The samples span acute and convalescent COVID-19 from the United States, Italy and Spain.

In the study's own analysis: Amplification with reference gene primers provided the estimates of nucleated cell counts. Assay: immunoSEQ multiplex PCR; the TCRdb copy retains only in-frame clones and omits some. V, J and clone size are taken as reported in that table, and D and trimming were inferred from the DNA itself. The table records 200,000 to 250,000 clones, approximately 90% of them present only once. This CDR3 is 14 amino acids long. CDR1 and CDR2 (germline): SGDLS, YYNGEE. Trimming took 3 bases from V and 10 from J; bases not matched to a gene: 3. Clinical histories supplied by participants themselves formed the basis of cohort assignment. Cohort 3 donors were reported recovered after two negative PCRs, clearance, or symptom resolution.

The sample consisted of PBMCs or T cells enriched from blood (not recorded which). This sequence originates from a man aged 30 to 39 who had recovered from COVID-19. The chain recombines TRBV9 with TRBJ1-6; TRBD1 matches 11 bases. In DNA, the CDR3 is TGTGCCAGCAGCGCCGGGACAGGGGGGTCACCCCTCCACTTT. It encodes CASSAGTGGSPLHF.